This is a list of T cell receptor beta chains from one sample in a study of T cells in Graves' hyperthyroidism and ophthalmopathy. TCRdb reprocessed the multiplex PCR reads with MiXCR, giving one entry per CDR3 protein. The sample holds hundreds of thousands of distinct CDR3 sequences, more than 30% seen once. Material: blood. The receptors stem from a man aged 18 to 30 with Graves' hyperthyroidism. The CDR3 runs from the conserved cysteine through the conserved F or W. D genes are given only for firm matches. Rows give clone size only sometimes, using once, few, many, or a class for an expanded clone.

D	J	V	size	CDR3	DNA
TRBD1	TRBJ2-7	TRBV7-2	.	CASSQLLGGQGGEQYF	TGCGCCAGCAGCCAGCTCCTGGGGGGACAGGGAGGCGAGCAGTACTTC
.	TRBJ1-2	TRBV6-2/TRBV6-3	once	CASSYGSGTNYGYTF	TGTGCCAGCAGTTACGGTTCGGGAACTAACTATGGCTACACCTTC
TRBD1	TRBJ1-3	TRBV15	few	CATSRRGQFTSGNTIYF	TGTGCCACCAGCAGGCGGGGACAGTTTACCTCTGGAAACACCATATATTTT
.	TRBJ1-6	TRBV19	many	CASSVEPSSYNSPLHF	TGTGCCAGTAGTGTCGAGCCTTCCTCCTATAATTCACCCCTCCACTTT
TRBD2	TRBJ2-2	TRBV24-1	many	CATEAGVSGELFF	TGTGCCACAGAAGCGGGAGTCTCCGGGGAGCTGTTTTTT
.	TRBJ2-6	TRBV15	.	CATSSASEANVLTF	TGTGCCACCAGCAGCGCCTCCGAGGCCAACGTCCTGACTTTC
.	TRBJ1-1	TRBV5-1	.	CASSPGQQDTEAFF	TGCGCCAGCAGCCCAGGACAGCAGGACACTGAAGCTTTCTTT
.	TRBJ2-2	TRBV20-1	few	CSGEENTGELFF	TGCAGTGGGGAGGAGAACACCGGGGAGCTGTTTTTT
.	TRBJ1-4	TRBV25-1	.	CASQDRNEKLFF	TGTGCCAGCCAGGACAGAAATGAAAAACTGTTTTTT
.	TRBJ1-6	TRBV2	.	CASRDSQYHTLHF	TGTGCCAGCAGGGACAGCCAGTACCACACCCTCCACTTT
.	TRBJ1-5	TRBV20-1	.	CSARDPLYAKPQHF	TGCAGTGCTAGAGATCCCCTTTACGCCAAGCCCCAGCATTTT
TRBD1	TRBJ1-6	TRBV7-9	once	CASSSPTGNNSPLHF	TGTGCCAGCAGCTCGCCGACAGGGAATAATTCACCCCTCCACTTT
TRBD1	TRBJ1-4	TRBV2	few	CASRLGQIPNEKLFF	TGTGCCAGCAGGTTGGGACAGATCCCTAATGAAAAACTGTTTTTT
.	TRBJ2-2	TRBV7-2	.	CASSPAGPNTGELFF	TGTGCCAGCAGCCCGGCCGGACCGAACACCGGGGAGCTGTTTTTT
.	TRBJ1-6	TRBV3-1	.	CASSHLDPNSPLHF	TGTGCCAGCAGCCATCTAGACCCCAATTCACCCCTCCACTTT
.	TRBJ1-4	TRBV5-8	.	CASSLSGLEKLFF	TGTGCCAGCAGCTTGTCAGGGCTGGAAAAACTGTTTTTT
.	TRBJ2-2	TRBV7-9	many	CASTAVPGPELFF	TGTGCCAGCACCGCCGTCCCGGGGCCGGAGCTGTTTTTT
TRBD2	TRBJ2-7	TRBV11-2	.	CASSLRAGTIYEQYF	TGTGCCAGCAGCTTAAGAGCGGGAACAATCTACGAGCAGTACTTC
TRBD1	TRBJ1-1	TRBV9	.	CASSQTTGAEAFF	TGTGCCAGCAGCCAGACGACAGGGGCTGAAGCTTTCTTT
TRBD1	TRBJ1-2	TRBV7-2	many	CASSSTDRGHYGYTF	TGTGCCAGCAGCTCTACGGACAGGGGGCATTATGGCTACACCTTC
.	TRBJ2-2	TRBV5-1	.	CASSTGTVNTGELFF	TGCGCCAGCAGCACCGGGACCGTGAACACCGGGGAGCTGTTTTTT
.	TRBJ2-5	TRBV7-8	.	CASSFAETQCF	TGTGCCAGCAGCTTTGCCGAGACCCAGTGCTTC
.	TRBJ2-7	TRBV7-9	few	CASVADNTYEQYF	TGTGCCAGCGTTGCGGATAACACCTACGAGCAGTACTTC
TRBD2	TRBJ2-5	TRBV7-8	few	CASSPLGREKGETQYF	TGTGCCAGCAGCCCCCTCGGGCGGGAGAAAGGGGAGACCCAGTACTTC
.	TRBJ1-1	TRBV7-2	.	CASRSLPWRNTEAFF	TGTGCCAGCAGGTCACTCCCCTGGAGGAACACTGAAGCTTTCTTT
TRBD2	TRBJ2-5	TRBV10-3	.	CASSLGGLADLQETQYF	TGTGCCAGCAGTCTGGGGGGACTAGCGGACTTGCAAGAGACCCAGTACTTC
.	TRBJ1-6	TRBV7-6	many	CASSLTEGNSPLHF	TGTGCCAGCAGCTTGACAGAAGGGAATTCACCCCTCCACTTT
.	TRBJ2-7	TRBV5-1	many	CASSREVRTYEQYF	TGCGCCAGCAGTCGGGAAGTCAGGACCTACGAGCAGTACTTC
.	TRBJ1-3	TRBV20-1	.	CSARDGGGTIYF	TGCAGTGCTAGAGATGGGGGCGGCACCATATATTTT
.	TRBJ2-7	TRBV7-9	few	CASSQDEGLPEQYF	TGTGCCAGCAGCCAAGATGAGGGGTTGCCCGAGCAGTACTTC
.	TRBJ1-4	TRBV4-3	.	CASSQDFPLATNEKLFF	TGCGCCAGCAGCCAAGATTTCCCACTCGCTACTAATGAAAAACTGTTTTTT
.	TRBJ1-5	TRBV7-2	.	CASSFADQPQHF	TGTGCCAGCAGCTTTGCGGATCAGCCCCAGCATTTT
.	TRBJ1-1	TRBV6-5	.	CASSYDGITEAFF	TGTGCCAGCAGTTATGATGGGATCACTGAAGCTTTCTTT
.	TRBJ1-1	TRBV7-9	.	CASSPLLGVVTEAFF	TGTGCCAGCAGCCCCTTATTGGGGGTCGTGACTGAAGCTTTCTTT
TRBD1	TRBJ1-6	TRBV19	few	CASTSGTGASPLHF	TGTGCCAGTACTTCCGGGACAGGGGCTTCACCCCTCCACTTT
TRBD1	TRBJ1-4	TRBV9	.	CASSQDSQGAPNEKLFF	TGTGCCAGCAGCCAAGATTCACAGGGGGCGCCTAATGAAAAACTGTTTTTT
.	TRBJ2-5	TRBV19	.	CASSIVGQQETQYF	TGTGCCAGTAGTATAGTGGGGCAACAAGAGACCCAGTACTTC
.	TRBJ2-7	TRBV29-1	.	CSALGTGTGIYEQYF	TGCAGCGCCCTGGGTACCGGGACGGGGATATACGAGCAGTACTTC
TRBD2	TRBJ2-7	TRBV20-1	few	CSARPAGGLKEQYF	TGCAGTGCTAGACCTGCGGGGGGGCTAAAAGAGCAGTACTTC
TRBD2	TRBJ2-5	TRBV29-1	.	CSVPGTSQETQYF	TGCAGCGTTCCAGGGACTAGCCAAGAGACCCAGTACTTC
.	TRBJ2-7	TRBV5-1	few	CASSLETGAYEQYF	TGCGCCAGCAGCTTGGAAACGGGAGCCTACGAGCAGTACTTC
TRBD1	TRBJ1-2	TRBV25-1	few	CASSDIPGGYGYTF	TGTGCCAGCAGTGATATCCCAGGGGGCTATGGCTACACCTTC
TRBD1	TRBJ1-1	TRBV7-2	few	CASSHWTGGAGLNTEAFF	TGTGCCAGCAGCCATTGGACAGGGGGCGCAGGTCTGAACACTGAAGCTTTCTTT
TRBD2	TRBJ2-7	TRBV20-1	once	CSAGGGDSEQYF	TGCAGTGCTGGGGGGGGGGACTCCGAGCAGTACTTC
.	TRBJ1-4	TRBV7-2	few	CASSLPRQGLDEKLFF	TGTGCCAGCAGCTTACCACGCCAAGGCCTGGATGAAAAACTGTTTTTT
TRBD1	TRBJ2-7	TRBV5-4	few	CASSFDRDSDEQYF	TGTGCCAGCAGCTTTGACAGGGACAGCGACGAGCAGTACTTC
TRBD1	TRBJ2-7	TRBV9	.	CASSPKDRVYEQYF	TGTGCCAGCTCACCAAAGGACAGGGTGTACGAGCAGTACTTC
.	TRBJ1-2	TRBV15	.	CATSRDQASYGYTF	TGTGCCACCAGCAGAGATCAGGCCTCCTATGGCTACACCTTC
.	TRBJ2-5	TRBV7-6	.	CASSPWDLQETQYF	TGTGCCAGCAGCCCCTGGGACCTTCAAGAGACCCAGTACTTC
TRBD1	TRBJ1-1	TRBV4-1	.	CASNMGQGAGNTEAFF	TGCGCCAGCAACATGGGACAGGGGGCTGGGAACACTGAAGCTTTCTTT
TRBD1	TRBJ1-5	TRBV30	.	CAWSVQGGNQPQHF	TGTGCCTGGAGTGTACAGGGGGGCAATCAGCCCCAGCATTTT
.	TRBJ1-4	TRBV2	.	CASSEDDLGIF	TGTGCCAGCAGTGAGGACGACCTTGGCATTTTT